This T cell receptor beta chain is from a study of T cells in Graves' hyperthyroidism and ophthalmopathy. CDR1 is LNHDA and CDR2 is SQIVND in the germline V gene (reference sequence). CDR3 length equals 15 residues. The V gene end was trimmed by 3 bases and the J gene end by 6 bases; junction bases not matched to a gene: 4. In its sample, this clonotype was seen many times. RNA transcripts were the template for amplifying TCR beta CDR3 regions. A first-round RT-PCR of the TCR CDR3 used the HTBI primer set. Via MiXCR, TCRdb re-called the multiplex PCR reads, giving one row per CDR3 protein. Of roughly 500,000 distinct CDR3 sequences listed, approximately 13% are singletons.

The sequencing sample was made of blood. This TCR came from a woman in her 30s with Graves' hyperthyroidism that later progressed to Graves' ophthalmopathy. The chain joins TRBV19 to TRBJ2-2; 10 bases match TRBD1. This chain's CDR3 is CASSIGTGEAGELFF. In DNA, the CDR3 is TGTGCCAGTAGTATCGGGACAGGGGAGGCCGGGGAGCTGTTTTTT. The full variable domain, in which reference TRBV19 and TRBJ2-2 provide the parts outside the CDR3, is DGGITQSPKYLFRKEGQNVTLSCEQNLNHDAMYWYRQDPGQGLRLIYYSQIVNDFQKGDIAEGYSVSREKKESFPLTVTSAQKNPTAFYLCASSIGTGEAGELFFGEGSRLTVL.